This TCR beta chain was retrieved from a study of radiation and T cells in renal cell carcinoma. Overall study context: Nephrectomy followed 15 Gy stereotactic body radiation by 4 weeks. Regarding the study as a whole: No pretreatment tumor biopsies were available for baseline clonotypes. From baseline, blood top tumor clonotypes peaked at 2 weeks post-radiation.

Comments on this clone: Its antigen is unknown.

Sequencing used immunoSEQ multiplex PCR; TCRdb keeps in-frame clones, though not all of them. The data hold 150,000 to 160,000 clones, with roughly 86% observed a single time. The time point was: blood 2 weeks post-SBRT. Treatment noted: 15 Gy SBRT to primary tumor, nephrectomy 4 weeks later. After SBRT, blood was collected at 2 and 4 weeks, plus baseline. Looked up from germline, CDR1 is LNHDA and CDR2 is SQIVND (reference sequence). This CDR3 is built from 14 residues. J gave up 4 bases and V 6 bases, and 4 bases lay outside the gene matches. This rearrangement joins TRBV19 to TRBJ1-5; TRBD1 matches at 9 bases. The source was blood, collected from a patient whose treatment included radiotherapy and nephrectomy. This TCR was sampled from a woman between 45 and 60 years old with renal cell carcinoma. CDR3 nucleotides: TGTGCCAGTAGGGGGGACAGGGAAAATCAGCCCCAGCATTTT. The encoded protein is CASRGDRENQPQHF. The complete variable domain, with remaining parts taken from reference TRBV19 and TRBJ1-5, reads DGGITQSPKYLFRKEGQNVTLSCEQNLNHDAMYWYRQDPGQGLRLIYYSQIVNDFQKGDIAEGYSVSREKKESFPLTVTSAQKNPTAFYLCASRGDRENQPQHFGDGTRLSIL.